This TCR beta chain was documented in a study of beta chain features in type 1 diabetes. Study results and caveats: Cells expressing TCR highly could be over-represented by cDNA sequencing. When Type 1 diabetes patients were examined, their TCRB CDR3s proved moderately but significantly shorter in all four CD4+ subsets.

Sorting with CD45RO/CCR7/CD25/CD127/CD95/CD27 yielded naive, central memory, regulatory and stem-like memory CD4+ cells. Reverse transcribing all isolated RNA meant expressed TCRB transcripts were sequenced. Assay: immunoSEQ multiplex PCR; the TCRdb copy retains only in-frame clones and omits some. Of 350,000 to 450,000 clones listed, approximately 14% are singletons. The CDR3 has 13 residues. CDR1 and CDR2 (germline): MGHDK, SYGVNS. V lost 3 bases, J lost 11 bases, and 6 bases stayed unmatched. This clone was seen a few times. Its cognate antigen is unknown. Sequenced: naive CD4+ T cells from blood. This sequence was found in a young man in good health. This chain connects TRBV25-1 to TRBJ1-4; 7 bases match TRBD1. The CDR3 DNA is TGTGCCAGCAGTGAGCCGGGAGGGGGCAAACTGTTTTTT. This gives the protein CASSEPGGGKLFF.